This TCR beta chain was identified in a study of blood T cell repertoires in COVID-19. Study as a whole: Spain, Italy and the United States supplied samples that represented acute and convalescent COVID-19. The analysed material was cDNA or gDNA that came from T cells, B-cell-depleted T cells, or PBMCs.

While infection was still active, Seattle patients were enrolled and then followed longitudinally. Per the original data handling: Reference gene primer amplification gave nucleated cell count estimates. Sequenced by immunoSEQ multiplex PCR; TCRdb stores in-frame clones only, minus some. V and J calls and clone size come straight from that table; D and trimming were deduced from the DNA. The table lists about 180,000 clones, 81% of them singletons. Trimming took 4 bases from V and 1 from J, leaving 10 bases between them. The CDR3 is made up of 14 amino acids. Germline lookup yields CDR1 LGHNT and CDR2 FRNRAP.

This TCR came from a woman of 80 years or more with COVID-19, enrolled during active disease. J is TRBJ1-2 and V is TRBV12-5; TRBD1 is a possible D gene (6 bases). Source material: peripheral blood. In DNA form, the CDR3 reads TGTGCTAGTGGTTCCGGACAGCTTAACTATGGCTACACCTTC. Translation gives CASGSGQLNYGYTF.